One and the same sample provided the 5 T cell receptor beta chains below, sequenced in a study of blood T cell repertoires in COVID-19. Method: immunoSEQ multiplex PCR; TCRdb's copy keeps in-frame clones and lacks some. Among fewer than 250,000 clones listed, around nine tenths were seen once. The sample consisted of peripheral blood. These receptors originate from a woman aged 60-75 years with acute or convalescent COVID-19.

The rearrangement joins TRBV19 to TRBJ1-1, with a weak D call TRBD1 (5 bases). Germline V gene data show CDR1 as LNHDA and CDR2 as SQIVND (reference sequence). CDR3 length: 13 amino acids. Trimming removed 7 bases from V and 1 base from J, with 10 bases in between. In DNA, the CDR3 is TGTGCCAGTAAGGGGAGGGAGAACACTGAAGCTTTCTTT. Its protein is CASKGRENTEAFF.

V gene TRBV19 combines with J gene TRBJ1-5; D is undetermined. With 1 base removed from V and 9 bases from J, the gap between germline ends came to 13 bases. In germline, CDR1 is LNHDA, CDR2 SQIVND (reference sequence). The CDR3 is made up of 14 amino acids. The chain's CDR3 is CASSIGFGVRPQHF. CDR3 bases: TGTGCCAGTAGTATAGGTTTCGGGGTGAGGCCCCAGCATTTT.

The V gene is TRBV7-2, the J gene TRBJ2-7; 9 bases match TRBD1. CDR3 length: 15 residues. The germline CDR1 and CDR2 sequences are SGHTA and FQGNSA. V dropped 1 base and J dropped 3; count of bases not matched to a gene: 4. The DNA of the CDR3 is TGTGCCAGCAGCTTAGAAGGGGGACAGGGCTACGAGCAGTACTTC. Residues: CASSLEGGQGYEQYF.

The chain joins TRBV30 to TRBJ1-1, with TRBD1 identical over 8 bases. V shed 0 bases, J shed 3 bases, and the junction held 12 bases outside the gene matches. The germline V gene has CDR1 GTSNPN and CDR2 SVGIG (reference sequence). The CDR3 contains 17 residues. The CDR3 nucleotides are TGTGCCTGGAGTGTAGTTAGGTCAGGGGGCCAGTACACTGAAGCTTTCTTT. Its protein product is CAWSVVRSGGQYTEAFF.

DNA of the CDR3: TGTGCCAGCAGCCAGGACAGCTACTATGGCTACACCTTC. Its protein is CASSQDSYYGYTF. The chain carries TRBV12-3 or TRBV12-4 and TRBJ1-2; maybe TRBD1 (6 bases). CDR3 size: 13 residues. Deletions cut 6 bases from V and 3 bases from J, with 11 bases between.